The rows below give T cell receptor beta chains drawn from one sample of a study of cytomegalovirus exposure and HLA in healthy donors. Using immunoSEQ multiplex PCR, the repertoire was profiled, and TCRdb retains in-frame clones only, with some absent. This table has 170,000 or so clones, 75% to 85% appearing once. Material for sequencing was PBMCs. The receptor source for this set is a boy aged 5-17 years in good health and CMV-seronegative. CDR3s include the opening cysteine and the closing phenylalanine or tryptophan. A D gene is named only where the DNA matches it firmly. The listing skips clone size in some rows; elsewhere it reads once, few, many or a size class.

j_gene	abundance	d_gene	v_gene	CDR3aa	CDR3nt
TRBJ2-3	NA	NA	TRBV9	CASSVGLLFTDTQYF	TGTGCCAGCAGCGTAGGTCTCCTTTTCACAGATACGCAGTATTTT
TRBJ1-1	NA	TRBD1	TRBV5-4	CASSFGVTGRPEAFF	TGTGCCAGCAGCTTTGGGGTGACAGGGAGGCCTGAAGCTTTCTTT
TRBJ2-2	NA	TRBD2	TRBV28	CASSPGLGRTGELFF	TGTGCCAGCAGTCCGGGACTAGGTCGCACCGGGGAGCTGTTTTTT
TRBJ2-4	NA	TRBD2	TRBV9	CASSPHSGLAGGRTLAKNIQYF	TGTGCCAGCAGCCCTCATTCAGGACTAGCGGGGGGCCGGACTTTAGCCAAAAACATTCAGTACTTC
TRBJ1-1	NA	NA	TRBV6-1	CASSESGRPEAFF	TGTGCCAGCAGTGAATCAGGGCGGCCTGAAGCTTTCTTT
TRBJ1-1	NA	TRBD1	TRBV6-6	CASSYSGGHTEAFF	TGTGCCAGCAGTTACTCAGGGGGCCACACTGAAGCTTTCTTT
TRBJ1-3	NA	TRBD1	TRBV7-8	CASSLVRQGLPLSGNTIYF	TGTGCCAGCAGCTTAGTCCGACAGGGGCTACCCCTCTCTGGAAACACCATATATTTT
TRBJ1-1	once	NA	TRBV30	CAWTIGGGGTEAFF	TGTGCCTGGACGATTGGGGGGGGAGGCACTGAAGCTTTCTTT
TRBJ2-5	few	NA	TRBV10-3	CAISEVQFQETQYF	TGTGCCATCAGTGAAGTCCAGTTTCAAGAGACCCAGTACTTC
TRBJ1-1	few	TRBD1	TRBV6-5	CASRTGGYGTEAFF	TGTGCCAGCAGAACAGGGGGCTACGGCACTGAAGCTTTCTTT
TRBJ1-1	NA	TRBD1	TRBV7-9	CASSLRTGVTEAFF	TGTGCCAGCAGCCTGAGGACAGGGGTTACTGAAGCTTTCTTT
TRBJ1-2	NA	NA	TRBV2	CASKKSGTPQAAGYTF	TGTGCCAGCAAGAAATCCGGGACTCCTCAGGCTGCGGGCTACACCTTC
TRBJ1-2	few	TRBD1	TRBV2	CASSARQGDYGYTF	TGTGCCAGCAGCGCCCGACAGGGGGACTATGGCTACACCTTC
TRBJ1-1	NA	NA	TRBV19	CASSTGGRTEAFF	TGTGCCAGTAGTACGGGGGGAAGGACTGAAGCTTTCTTT
TRBJ2-2	NA	NA	TRBV30	CAWSVLRRNTGELFF	TGTGCCTGGAGTGTACTGAGGAGGAACACCGGGGAGCTGTTTTTT
TRBJ2-3	once	NA	TRBV7-9	CASSTGYTQYF	TGTGCCAGCAGTACGGGATATACGCAGTATTTT
TRBJ1-2	NA	TRBD1	TRBV14	CASSREPGQTYGYTF	TGTGCCAGCAGCCGTGAACCGGGACAGACTTATGGCTACACCTTC
TRBJ1-2	NA	NA	TRBV6-1	CASSVLPEIYGYTF	TGTGCCAGCAGTGTTTTGCCTGAGATCTATGGCTACACCTTC
TRBJ2-1	NA	TRBD2	TRBV9	CASSRGDSGSNEQFF	TGTGCCAGCAGCAGAGGGGATAGCGGGAGTAATGAGCAGTTCTTC
TRBJ1-5	NA	NA	TRBV7-2	CASSLGRGSNQPQHF	TGTGCCAGCAGCTTAGGAAGGGGGAGTAATCAGCCCCAGCATTTT
TRBJ1-1	NA	NA	TRBV11-3	CASSRGMNTEAFF	TGTGCCAGCAGCCGGGGGATGAACACTGAAGCTTTCTTT
TRBJ1-2	NA	NA	TRBV6-5	CASSRSVRGTYGYTF	TGTGCCAGCAGCAGATCCGTGAGGGGGACCTATGGCTACACCTTC
TRBJ1-1	few	NA	TRBV7-6	CASSLRQRNTEAFF	TGTGCCAGCAGCTTGAGGCAGCGGAACACTGAAGCTTTCTTT
TRBJ1-2	NA	NA	TRBV5-1	CASSLGLLGYTF	TGCGCCAGCAGCTTGGGACTCCTCGGCTACACCTTC
TRBJ2-4	NA	TRBD1	TRBV6-5	CASRLDRAKNIQYF	TGTGCCAGCAGATTGGACAGGGCCAAAAACATTCAGTACTTC
TRBJ1-2	NA	NA	TRBV4-1	CASSQAPAADAGYGYTF	TGCGCCAGCAGCCAAGCACCTGCCGCGGACGCGGGCTATGGCTACACCTTC
TRBJ1-6	NA	TRBD1	TRBV7-3	CASSLMGQSNSPLHF	TGTGCCAGCAGCTTAATGGGACAGTCTAATTCACCCCTCCACTTT
TRBJ1-2	NA	TRBD1	TRBV6-4	CASSDRDRGTYGYTF	TGTGCCAGCAGTGACCGGGACAGGGGAACCTATGGCTACACCTTC
TRBJ2-1	NA	TRBD1	TRBV11-3	CASSLEGTGPYNEQFF	TGTGCCAGCAGCTTAGAGGGGACAGGACCTTACAATGAGCAGTTCTTC
TRBJ1-1	NA	NA	TRBV29-1	CSARGSFEAFF	TGCAGCGCTCGGGGGAGTTTTGAAGCTTTCTTT
TRBJ1-1	NA	TRBD1	TRBV9	CASSFMGQGATEAFF	TGTGCCAGCAGCTTTATGGGACAGGGGGCTACTGAAGCTTTCTTT
TRBJ1-2	NA	NA	TRBV9	CASSVEGTTYYGYTF	TGTGCCAGCAGCGTAGAGGGGACAACTTACTATGGCTACACCTTC
TRBJ2-3	NA	NA	TRBV5-1	CASRPSQAVPTDTQYF	TGCGCCAGCAGGCCAAGCCAGGCAGTACCAACAGATACGCAGTATTTT
TRBJ2-7	NA	TRBD2	TRBV28	CASSFTLAGPSYEQYF	TGTGCCAGCAGTTTTACTCTAGCGGGTCCCTCCTACGAGCAGTACTTC
TRBJ1-1	few	NA	TRBV11-2	CASRPTGNSEAFF	TGTGCCAGCAGACCAACAGGGAACTCTGAAGCTTTCTTT
TRBJ2-3	few	NA	TRBV9	CASSDGTRTDTQYF	TGTGCCAGCAGCGACGGGACACGCACAGATACGCAGTATTTT
TRBJ2-3	NA	TRBD1	TRBV7-3	CASSAGTGWGDTQYF	TGTGCCAGCAGCGCCGGGACAGGGTGGGGAGATACGCAGTATTTT
TRBJ1-6	NA	TRBD1	TRBV7-9	CASSGKGQLNSPPHF	TGTGCCAGCAGCGGCAAGGGACAGCTGAATTCACCCCCCCACTTT
TRBJ2-7	NA	NA	TRBV9	CASSVGGTASYEQYF	TGTGCCAGCAGCGTAGGAGGGACTGCATCCTACGAGCAGTACTTC
TRBJ1-1	NA	TRBD1	TRBV7-9	CASTRTGTEAFF	TGTGCCAGCACCAGGACAGGGACTGAAGCTTTCTTT
TRBJ1-2	NA	NA	TRBV7-2	CASSPTLRVKGYGYTF	TGTGCCAGCAGCCCCACATTGCGGGTAAAGGGCTATGGCTACACCTTC
TRBJ1-2	few	NA	TRBV19	CASSIDPQNYGYTF	TGTGCCAGTAGTATAGATCCACAAAACTATGGCTACACCTTC